These T cell receptor beta chains were read from a single sample in a study of blood T cell repertoires in COVID-19. The table came from immunoSEQ multiplex PCR; TCRdb's copy has only in-frame clones and leaves some out. Of about 150,000 clones in the sample, roughly 90% were seen once. The specimen was PBMCs or T cells enriched from blood (not recorded which). The receptor source for this set is a woman between 40 and 50 years old who had been exposed to COVID-19. Each CDR3 is given with its conserved first and last residue. Fields, in order: D gene, J gene, V gene, CDR3 protein. A D gene is named only where the DNA matches it firmly.

.	TRBJ1-1	TRBV7-8	CASSLAQMNTEAFF
.	TRBJ2-6	TRBV6-5	CASSLRRANVLTF
.	TRBJ1-2	TRBV10-3	CAISDSSGIGGYTF
TRBD1	TRBJ1-2	TRBV25-1	CASSEAGGYGYTF
.	TRBJ1-2	TRBV5-5	CASSLEVQFYGYTF
.	TRBJ1-1	TRBV28	CASSSDTEAFF
TRBD1	TRBJ1-5	TRBV12-5	CASGLATGGQPQHF
.	TRBJ2-2	TRBV3-1/TRBV3-2	CASSLLWDCARTGELFF
TRBD1	TRBJ1-4	TRBV29-1	CSGIEGAGTNEKLFF
TRBD1	TRBJ2-1	TRBV4-3	CASSQEYRGNNEQFF
.	TRBJ1-2	TRBV9	CASTLESRHGGGYTF
.	TRBJ1-5	TRBV12-5	CASGMGWGTDDQPQHF
TRBD1	TRBJ1-2	TRBV19	CASSPPARGDYTF
.	TRBJ2-1	TRBV4-1	CASSLAANEQFF
.	TRBJ1-6	TRBV11-2	CASSLDTGGSPLHF
TRBD2	TRBJ2-1	TRBV19	CASSDSGRAFNEQFF
.	TRBJ2-3	TRBV27	CASSLSSLDTQYF
TRBD2	TRBJ2-7	TRBV19	CASSWGLAGVSYEQYF
TRBD2	TRBJ2-3	TRBV19	CASSMETGTSGGARDTQYF
TRBD1	TRBJ1-5	TRBV5-4	CASSYQGANQPQHF
.	TRBJ1-1	TRBV7-9	CASSLDGSGTEAFF
TRBD1	TRBJ1-4	TRBV19	CASSMGGQTNEKLFF
.	TRBJ2-7	TRBV5-6	CASSADSYEQYF
TRBD2	TRBJ2-1	TRBV5-4	CASSLAGTSVMGEQFF
.	TRBJ1-6	TRBV28	CASSGGSSYNSPLHF
.	TRBJ1-2	TRBV7-3	CASSPHGGANYGYTF
.	TRBJ1-4	TRBV19	CASADGGRVANEKLFF
.	TRBJ2-3	TRBV27	CASSSGQTQDTQYF
.	TRBJ2-5	TRBV6-1	CASSESGVETQYF
TRBD2	TRBJ2-1	TRBV10-1	CAKTDSGSSYNEQFF
.	TRBJ2-7	TRBV5-1	CASSLAAGYEQYF
.	TRBJ1-1	TRBV19	CATKWGDNTEAFF
TRBD1	TRBJ1-1	TRBV6-5	CASRVSTGAMTEAFF
TRBD1	TRBJ1-6	TRBV3-1/TRBV3-2	CASSQDPDRDSPLHF
TRBD1	TRBJ2-1	TRBV29-1	CSAKTVQGAFNEQFF
TRBD2	TRBJ2-3	TRBV29-1	CSVDRGSTTDTQYF
TRBD1	TRBJ2-1	TRBV18	CASSPPQGAYNEQFF
.	TRBJ2-2	TRBV11-3	CASSLVSGGAAPGELFF
.	TRBJ1-3	TRBV29-1	CSVAATSSGNTIYF
.	TRBJ1-1	TRBV5-1	CASLAGGDTEAFF
.	TRBJ1-5	TRBV28	CASKPSRDSKPQHF
.	TRBJ1-2	TRBV5-5	CASSLVVNYGYTF
.	TRBJ1-1	TRBV28	CASSLSGREAFF
.	TRBJ1-6	TRBV11-3	CASSFGAYNSPLHF
.	TRBJ1-5	TRBV15	CATSRLWGGSSNQPQHF
.	TRBJ2-1	TRBV6-5	CASGTEYNEQFF
TRBD1	TRBJ2-2	TRBV10-1	CASSQGANTGELFF
TRBD2	TRBJ2-3	TRBV19	CASSTRDLAGGPPDTQYF
TRBD1	TRBJ1-1	TRBV28	CAGMTGGGMNTEAFF
.	TRBJ2-1	TRBV6-2/TRBV6-3	CASSSPSEGRGNEQFF
.	TRBJ2-1	TRBV6-6	CASSYEGSYNEQFF
.	TRBJ2-2	TRBV6-5	CASTRGGPNTGELFF
.	TRBJ1-5	TRBV28	CATRGGDQPQHF
TRBD2	TRBJ2-3	TRBV13	CASSLVLAGRPDTQYF
.	TRBJ2-7	TRBV28	CASSLGLGDEQYF